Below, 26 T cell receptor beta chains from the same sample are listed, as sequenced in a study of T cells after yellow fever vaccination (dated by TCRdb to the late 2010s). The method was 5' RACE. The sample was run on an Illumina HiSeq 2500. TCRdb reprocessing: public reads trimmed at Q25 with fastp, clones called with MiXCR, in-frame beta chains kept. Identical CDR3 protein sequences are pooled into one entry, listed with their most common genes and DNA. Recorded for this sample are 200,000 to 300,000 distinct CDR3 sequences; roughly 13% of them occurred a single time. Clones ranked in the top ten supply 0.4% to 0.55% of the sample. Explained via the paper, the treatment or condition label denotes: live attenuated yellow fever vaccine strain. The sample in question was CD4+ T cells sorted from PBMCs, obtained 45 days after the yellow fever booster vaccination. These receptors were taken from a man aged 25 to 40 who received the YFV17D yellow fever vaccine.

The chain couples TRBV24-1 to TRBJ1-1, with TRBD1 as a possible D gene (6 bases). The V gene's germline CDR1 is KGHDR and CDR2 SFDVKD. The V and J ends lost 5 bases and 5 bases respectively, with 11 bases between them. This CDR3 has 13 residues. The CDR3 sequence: CATSAGARTEAFF. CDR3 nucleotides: TGTGCCACCAGTGCAGGGGCGCGGACTGAAGCTTTCTTT.

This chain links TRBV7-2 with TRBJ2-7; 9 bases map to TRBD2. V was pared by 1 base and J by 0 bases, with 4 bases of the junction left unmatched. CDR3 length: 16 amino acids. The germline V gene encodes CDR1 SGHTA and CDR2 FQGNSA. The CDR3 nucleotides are TGTGCCAGCAGCTTAGGCGGGAGGGAAAGCTCCTACGAGCAGTACTTC. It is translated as CASSLGGRESSYEQYF.

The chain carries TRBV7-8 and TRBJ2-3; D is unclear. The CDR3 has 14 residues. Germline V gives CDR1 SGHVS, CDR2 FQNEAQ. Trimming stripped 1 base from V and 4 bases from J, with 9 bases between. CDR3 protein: CASSLEENSDTQYF. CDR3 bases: TGTGCCAGCAGCTTAGAAGAGAACTCAGATACGCAGTATTTT.

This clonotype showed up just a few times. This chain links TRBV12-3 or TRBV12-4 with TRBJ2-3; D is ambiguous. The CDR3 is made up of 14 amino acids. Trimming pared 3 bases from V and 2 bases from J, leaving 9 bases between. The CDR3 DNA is TGTGCCAGCAGTTTTGGTCTCCCCACAGATACGCAGTATTTT. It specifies CASSFGLPTDTQYF.

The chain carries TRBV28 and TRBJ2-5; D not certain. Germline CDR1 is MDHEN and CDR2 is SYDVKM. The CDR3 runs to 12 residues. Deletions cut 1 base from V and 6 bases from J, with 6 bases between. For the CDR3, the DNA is TGTGCCAGCAGTTTATTGACGAAGACCCAGTACTTC. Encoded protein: CASSLLTKTQYF. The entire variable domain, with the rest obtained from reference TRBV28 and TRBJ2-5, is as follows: DVKVTQSSRYLVKRTGEKVFLECVQDMDHENMFWYRQDPGLGLRLIYFSYDVKMKEKGDIPEGYSVSREKKERFSLILESASTNQTSMYLCASSLLTKTQYFGPGTRLLVL.

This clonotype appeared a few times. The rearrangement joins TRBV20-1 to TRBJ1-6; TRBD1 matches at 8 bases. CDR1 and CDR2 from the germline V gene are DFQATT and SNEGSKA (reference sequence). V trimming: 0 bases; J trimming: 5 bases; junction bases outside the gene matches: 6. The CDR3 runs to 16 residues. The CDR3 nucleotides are TGCAGTGCTAGAGATCGGACAGGGCTTAATAATTCACCCCTCCACTTT. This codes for CSARDRTGLNNSPLHF.

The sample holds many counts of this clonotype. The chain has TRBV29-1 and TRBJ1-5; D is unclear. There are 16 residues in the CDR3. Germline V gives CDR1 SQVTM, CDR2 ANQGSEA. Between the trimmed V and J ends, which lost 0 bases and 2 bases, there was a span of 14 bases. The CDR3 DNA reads TGCAGCGTTGAAGATCATAAGGCAGGAGGCAATCAGCCCCAGCATTTT. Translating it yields CSVEDHKAGGNQPQHF.

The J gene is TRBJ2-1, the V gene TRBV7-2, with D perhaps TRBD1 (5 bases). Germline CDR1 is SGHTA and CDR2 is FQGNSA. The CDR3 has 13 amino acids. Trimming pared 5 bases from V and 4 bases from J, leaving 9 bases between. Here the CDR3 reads CASSRRTYNEQFF. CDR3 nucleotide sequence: TGTGCCAGCAGCCGGCGGACATACAATGAGCAGTTCTTC.

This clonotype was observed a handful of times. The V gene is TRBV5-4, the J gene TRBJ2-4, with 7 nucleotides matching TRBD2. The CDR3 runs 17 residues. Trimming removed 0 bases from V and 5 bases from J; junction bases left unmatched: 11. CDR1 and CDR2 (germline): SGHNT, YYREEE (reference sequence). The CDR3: CASSLGLAEYPQNIQYF. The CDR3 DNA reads TGTGCCAGCAGCTTGGGTCTAGCGGAGTATCCACAAAACATTCAGTACTTC.

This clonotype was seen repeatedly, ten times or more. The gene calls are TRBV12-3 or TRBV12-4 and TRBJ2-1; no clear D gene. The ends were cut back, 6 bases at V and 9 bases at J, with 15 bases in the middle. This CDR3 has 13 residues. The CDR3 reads CASRRELRIEQFF. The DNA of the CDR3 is TGTGCCAGCAGGCGCGAATTACGCATTGAGCAGTTCTTC.

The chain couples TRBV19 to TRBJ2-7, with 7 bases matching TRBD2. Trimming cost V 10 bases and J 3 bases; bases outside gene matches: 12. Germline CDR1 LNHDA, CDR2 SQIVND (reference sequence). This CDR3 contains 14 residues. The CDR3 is CATMRGGTNYEQYF. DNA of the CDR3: TGTGCCACCATGAGAGGTGGGACTAACTACGAGCAGTACTTC.

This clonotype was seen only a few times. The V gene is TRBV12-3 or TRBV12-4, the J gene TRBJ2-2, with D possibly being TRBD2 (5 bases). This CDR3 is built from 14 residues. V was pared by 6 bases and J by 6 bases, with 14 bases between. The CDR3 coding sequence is TGTGCCAGCAGCCGAGATCGGGATGCCGGGGAGCTGTTTTTT. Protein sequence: CASSRDRDAGELFF.

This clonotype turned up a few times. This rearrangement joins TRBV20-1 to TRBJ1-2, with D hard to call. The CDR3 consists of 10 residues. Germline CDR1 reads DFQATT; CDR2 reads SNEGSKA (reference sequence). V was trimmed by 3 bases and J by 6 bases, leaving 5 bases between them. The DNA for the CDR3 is TGCAGTGCTAGTAAGGATGGCTACACCTTC. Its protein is CSASKDGYTF.

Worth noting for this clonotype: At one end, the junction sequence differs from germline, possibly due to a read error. CDR3 coding DNA: TGCTGTGCTAGCGAAACAGCCGGGACAGGGGGTACCGGGGAGCTGTTTTTT. Its translation is CCASETAGTGGTGELFF. The chain is built from TRBV20-1 and TRBJ2-2; 11 bases align to TRBD1. Per germline, CDR1 DFQATT and CDR2 SNEGSKA (reference sequence). The CDR3 extends over 17 amino acids.

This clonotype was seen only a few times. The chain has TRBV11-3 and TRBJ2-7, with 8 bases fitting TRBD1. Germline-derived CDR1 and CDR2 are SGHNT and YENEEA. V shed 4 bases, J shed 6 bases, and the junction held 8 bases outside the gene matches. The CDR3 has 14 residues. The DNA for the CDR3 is TGTGCCAGCAGCTCAGACAGGGGAGGCCGCGAGCAGTACTTC. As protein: CASSSDRGGREQYF.

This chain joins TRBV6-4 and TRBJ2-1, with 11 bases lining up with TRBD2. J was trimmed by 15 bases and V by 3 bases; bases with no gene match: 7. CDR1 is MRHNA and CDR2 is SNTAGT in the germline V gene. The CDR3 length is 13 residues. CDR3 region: CASSEQGLAGMFF. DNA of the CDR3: TGTGCCAGCAGTGAGCAAGGACTAGCGGGTATGTTCTTC.

The CDR3 loop is CASRAGGRTEAFF. CDR3 DNA sequence: TGTGCCAGCAGGGCAGGGGGCCGGACTGAAGCTTTCTTT. The chain joins TRBV5-6 to TRBJ1-1, with TRBD1 matching over 8 bases. Germline CDR1 SGHDT, CDR2 YYEEEE. The CDR3 is 13 amino acids. The V gene end was trimmed by 5 bases and the J gene end by 5 bases; junction bases not matched to a gene: 5.

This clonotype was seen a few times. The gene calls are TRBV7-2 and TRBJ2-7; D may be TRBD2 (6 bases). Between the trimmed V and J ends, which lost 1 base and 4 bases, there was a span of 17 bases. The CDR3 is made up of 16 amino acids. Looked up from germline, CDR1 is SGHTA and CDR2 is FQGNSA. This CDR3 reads CASSLVGGTIPYEQYF. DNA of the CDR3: TGTGCCAGCAGCTTAGTGGGCGGGACCATTCCTTACGAGCAGTACTTC.

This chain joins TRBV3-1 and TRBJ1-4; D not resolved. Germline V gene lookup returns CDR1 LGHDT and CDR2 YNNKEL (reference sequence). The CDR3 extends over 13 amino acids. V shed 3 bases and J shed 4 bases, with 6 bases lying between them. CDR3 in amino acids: CASSQRDNEKLFF. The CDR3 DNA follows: TGTGCCAGCAGCCAGCGGGATAATGAAAAACTGTTTTTT. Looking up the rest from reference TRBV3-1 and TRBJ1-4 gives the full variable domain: DTAVSQTPKYLVTQMGNDKSIKCEQNLGHDTMYWYKQDSKKFLKIMFSYNNKELIINETVPNRFSPKSPDKAHLNLHINSLELGDSAVYFCASSQRDNEKLFFGSGTQLSVL.

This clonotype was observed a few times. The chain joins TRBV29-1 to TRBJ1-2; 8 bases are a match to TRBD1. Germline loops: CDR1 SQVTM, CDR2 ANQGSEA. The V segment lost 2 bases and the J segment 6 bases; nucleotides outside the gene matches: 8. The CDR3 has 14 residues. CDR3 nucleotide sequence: TGCAGCGTTGAAAGCCGGACAGGGAGAGATGGCTACACCTTC. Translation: CSVESRTGRDGYTF.

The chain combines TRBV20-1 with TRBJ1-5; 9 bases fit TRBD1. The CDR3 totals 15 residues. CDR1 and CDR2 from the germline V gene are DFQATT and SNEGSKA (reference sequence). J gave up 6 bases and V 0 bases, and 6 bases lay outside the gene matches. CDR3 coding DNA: TGCAGTGCTAGAGAGCGAACAGGGGGCCTTCAGCCCCAGCATTTT. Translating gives CSARERTGGLQPQHF.

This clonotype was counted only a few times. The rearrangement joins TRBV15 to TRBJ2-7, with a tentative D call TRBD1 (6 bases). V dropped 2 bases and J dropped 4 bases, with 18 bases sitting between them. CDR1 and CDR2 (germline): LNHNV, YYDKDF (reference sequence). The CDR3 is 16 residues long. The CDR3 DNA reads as TGTGCCACCAGCAGAACAAGGACAGTTGATGGGTACGAGCAGTACTTC. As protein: CATSRTRTVDGYEQYF.

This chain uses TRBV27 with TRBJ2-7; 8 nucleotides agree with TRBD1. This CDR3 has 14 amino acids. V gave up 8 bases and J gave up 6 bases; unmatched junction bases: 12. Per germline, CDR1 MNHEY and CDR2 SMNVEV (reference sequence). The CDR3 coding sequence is TGTGCCAGCTCTTGGAGCGACAGGGGACGCGAGCAGTACTTC. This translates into CASSWSDRGREQYF.

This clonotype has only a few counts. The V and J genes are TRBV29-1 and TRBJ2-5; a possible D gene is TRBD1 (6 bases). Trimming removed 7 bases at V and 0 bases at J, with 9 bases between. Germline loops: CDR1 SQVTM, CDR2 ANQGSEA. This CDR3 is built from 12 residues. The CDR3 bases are TGCAGCGAGAGGACAGACCAAGAGACCCAGTACTTC. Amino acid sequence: CSERTDQETQYF.

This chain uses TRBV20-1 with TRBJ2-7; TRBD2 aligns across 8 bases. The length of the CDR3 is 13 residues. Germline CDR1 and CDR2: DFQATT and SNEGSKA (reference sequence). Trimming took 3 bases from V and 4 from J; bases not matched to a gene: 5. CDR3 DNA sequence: TGCAGTGCTAGCGGGAGGGCCGGATACGAGCAGTACTTC. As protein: CSASGRAGYEQYF.

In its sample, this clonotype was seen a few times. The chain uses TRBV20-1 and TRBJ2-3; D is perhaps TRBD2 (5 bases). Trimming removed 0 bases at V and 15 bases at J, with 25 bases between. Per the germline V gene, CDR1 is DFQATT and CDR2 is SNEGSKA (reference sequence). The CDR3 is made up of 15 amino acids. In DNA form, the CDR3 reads TGCAGTGCTAGAGATCTGACTATCGGAGGTTTTATTTATTATTTT. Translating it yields CSARDLTIGGFIYYF.